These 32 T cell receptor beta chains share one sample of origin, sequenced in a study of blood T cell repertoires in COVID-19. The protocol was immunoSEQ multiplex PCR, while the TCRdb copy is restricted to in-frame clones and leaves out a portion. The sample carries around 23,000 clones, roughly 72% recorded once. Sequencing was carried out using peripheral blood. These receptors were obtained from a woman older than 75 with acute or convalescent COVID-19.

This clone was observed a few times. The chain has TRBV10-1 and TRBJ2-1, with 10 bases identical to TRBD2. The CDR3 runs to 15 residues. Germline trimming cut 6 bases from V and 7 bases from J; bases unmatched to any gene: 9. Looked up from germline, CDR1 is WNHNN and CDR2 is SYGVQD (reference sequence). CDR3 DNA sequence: TGCGCCAGCAGGAACAGCGGGGGGGCAGGGAATGAGCAGTTCTTC. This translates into CASRNSGGAGNEQFF.

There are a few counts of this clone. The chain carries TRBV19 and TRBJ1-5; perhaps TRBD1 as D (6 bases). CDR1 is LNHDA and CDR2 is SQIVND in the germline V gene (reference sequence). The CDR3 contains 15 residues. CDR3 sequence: CGSGEGHYSNQPQHF. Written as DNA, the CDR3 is TGTGGGTCAGGGGAGGGCCACTATAGCAATCAGCCCCAGCATTTT.

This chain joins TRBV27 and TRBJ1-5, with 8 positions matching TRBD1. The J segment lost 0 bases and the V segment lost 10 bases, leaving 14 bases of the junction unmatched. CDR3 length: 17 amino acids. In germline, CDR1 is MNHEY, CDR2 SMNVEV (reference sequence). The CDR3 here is CATRGGAGGGSNQPQHF. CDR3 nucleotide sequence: TGTGCCACCAGGGGGGGGGCAGGGGGCGGTAGCAATCAGCCCCAGCATTTT.

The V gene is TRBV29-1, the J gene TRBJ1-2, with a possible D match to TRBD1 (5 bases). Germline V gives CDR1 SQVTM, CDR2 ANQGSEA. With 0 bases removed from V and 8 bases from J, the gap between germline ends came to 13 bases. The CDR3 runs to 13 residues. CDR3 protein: CSVEETVGGGYTF. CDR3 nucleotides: TGCAGCGTTGAAGAAACAGTCGGGGGAGGCTACACCTTC.

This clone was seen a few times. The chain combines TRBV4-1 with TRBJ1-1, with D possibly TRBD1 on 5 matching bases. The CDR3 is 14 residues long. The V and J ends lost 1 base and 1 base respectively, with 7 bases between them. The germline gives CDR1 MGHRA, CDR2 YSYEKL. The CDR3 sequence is CASSQAQGNTEAFF. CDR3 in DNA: TGCGCCAGCAGCCAAGCGCAGGGGAACACTGAAGCTTTCTTT.

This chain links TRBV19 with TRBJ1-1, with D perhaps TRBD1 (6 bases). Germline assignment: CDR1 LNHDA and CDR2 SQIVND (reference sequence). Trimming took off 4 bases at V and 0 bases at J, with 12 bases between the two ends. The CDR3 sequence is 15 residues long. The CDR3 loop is CASSTQTGVNTEAFF. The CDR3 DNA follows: TGTGCCAGTAGTACTCAGACAGGAGTGAACACTGAAGCTTTCTTT.

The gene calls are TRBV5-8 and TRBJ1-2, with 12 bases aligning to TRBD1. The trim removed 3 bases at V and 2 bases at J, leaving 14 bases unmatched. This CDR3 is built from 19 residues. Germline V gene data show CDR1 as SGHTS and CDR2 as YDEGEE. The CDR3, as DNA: TGTGCCAGCAGCTCCGGGACAGGGGGCAAGCTGAGGAGCAACTATGGCTACACCTTC. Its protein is CASSSGTGGKLRSNYGYTF.

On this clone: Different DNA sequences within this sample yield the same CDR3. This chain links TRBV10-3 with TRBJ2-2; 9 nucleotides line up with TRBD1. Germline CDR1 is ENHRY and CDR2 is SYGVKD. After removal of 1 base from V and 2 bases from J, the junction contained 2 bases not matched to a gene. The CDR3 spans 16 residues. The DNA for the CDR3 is TGTGCCATCAGTGAGTGGACAGGGGCCAACACCGGGGAGCTGTTTTTT. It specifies CAISEWTGANTGELFF.

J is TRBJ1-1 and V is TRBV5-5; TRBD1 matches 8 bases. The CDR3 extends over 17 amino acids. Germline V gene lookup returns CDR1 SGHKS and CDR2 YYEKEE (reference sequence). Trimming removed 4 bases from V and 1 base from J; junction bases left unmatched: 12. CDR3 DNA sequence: TGTGCCAGCAGCCCACGACAGGGGCCCGTGGGGAACACTGAAGCTTTCTTT. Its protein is CASSPRQGPVGNTEAFF. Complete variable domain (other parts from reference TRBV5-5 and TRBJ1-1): DAGVTQSPTHLIKTRGQQVTLRCSPISGHKSVSWYQQVLGQGPQFIFQYYEKEERGRGNFPDRFSARQFPNYSSELNVNALLLGDSALYLCASSPRQGPVGNTEAFFGQGTRLTVV.

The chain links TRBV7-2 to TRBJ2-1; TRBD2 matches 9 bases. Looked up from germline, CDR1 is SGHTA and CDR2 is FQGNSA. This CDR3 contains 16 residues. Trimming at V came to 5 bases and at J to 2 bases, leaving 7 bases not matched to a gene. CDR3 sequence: CASSHLRGGPYNEQFF. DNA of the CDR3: TGTGCCAGCAGCCATTTGCGGGGGGGCCCCTACAATGAGCAGTTCTTC.

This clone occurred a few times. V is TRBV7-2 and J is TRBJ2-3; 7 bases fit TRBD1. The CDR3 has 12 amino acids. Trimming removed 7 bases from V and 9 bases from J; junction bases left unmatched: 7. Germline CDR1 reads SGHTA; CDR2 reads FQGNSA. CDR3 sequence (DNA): TGTGCCAGCAACTGGGACAGTCGAACGCAGTATTTT. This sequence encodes CASNWDSRTQYF. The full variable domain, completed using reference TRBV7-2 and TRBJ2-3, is GAGVSQSPSNKVTEKGKDVELRCDPISGHTALYWYRQSLGQGLEFLIYFQGNSAPDKSGLPSDRFSAERTGGSVSTLTIQRTQQEDSAVYLCASNWDSRTQYFGPGTRLTVL.

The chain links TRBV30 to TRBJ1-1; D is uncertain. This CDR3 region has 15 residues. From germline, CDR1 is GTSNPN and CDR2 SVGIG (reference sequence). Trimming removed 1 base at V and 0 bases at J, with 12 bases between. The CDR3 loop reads CAWSGQAYLNTEAFF. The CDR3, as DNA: TGTGCCTGGAGTGGGCAGGCGTATTTGAACACTGAAGCTTTCTTT.

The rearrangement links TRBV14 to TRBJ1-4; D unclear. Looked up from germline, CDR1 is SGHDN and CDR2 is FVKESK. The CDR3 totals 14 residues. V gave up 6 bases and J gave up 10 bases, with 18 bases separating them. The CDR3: CASSQMAQHPKLFF. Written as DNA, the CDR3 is TGTGCCAGCAGTCAGATGGCCCAACACCCAAAACTGTTTTTT.

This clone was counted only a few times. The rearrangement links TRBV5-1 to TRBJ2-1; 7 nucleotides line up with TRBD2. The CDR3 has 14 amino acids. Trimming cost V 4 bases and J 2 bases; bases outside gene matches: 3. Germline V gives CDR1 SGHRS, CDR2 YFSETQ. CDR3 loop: CASSLTSAYNEQFF. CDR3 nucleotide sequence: TGCGCCAGCAGCCTCACTAGCGCCTACAATGAGCAGTTCTTC. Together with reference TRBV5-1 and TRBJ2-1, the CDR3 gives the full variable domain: KAGVTQTPRYLIKTRGQQVTLSCSPISGHRSVSWYQQTPGQGLQFLFEYFSETQRNKGNFPGRFSGRQFSNSRSEMNVSTLELGDSALYLCASSLTSAYNEQFFGPGTRLTVL.

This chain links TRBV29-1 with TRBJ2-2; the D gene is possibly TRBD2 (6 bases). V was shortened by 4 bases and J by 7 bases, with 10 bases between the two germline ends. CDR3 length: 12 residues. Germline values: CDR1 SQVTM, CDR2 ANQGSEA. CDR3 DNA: TGCAGCGTTGTGGGAGGAGGCGGGGAGCTGTTTTTT. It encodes CSVVGGGGELFF.

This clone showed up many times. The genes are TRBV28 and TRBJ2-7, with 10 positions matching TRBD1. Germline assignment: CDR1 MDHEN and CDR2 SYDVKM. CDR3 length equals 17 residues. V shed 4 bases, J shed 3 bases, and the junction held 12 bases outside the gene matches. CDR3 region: CASSSPHRDRGLYEQYF. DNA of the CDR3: TGTGCCAGCAGTTCACCCCACCGGGACAGGGGACTCTACGAGCAGTACTTC. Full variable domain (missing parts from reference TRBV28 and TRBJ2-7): DVKVTQSSRYLVKRTGEKVFLECVQDMDHENMFWYRQDPGLGLRLIYFSYDVKMKEKGDIPEGYSVSREKKERFSLILESASTNQTSMYLCASSSPHRDRGLYEQYFGPGTRLTVT.

The CDR3 DNA reads as TGTGCCAGCAGTGTGACGGACGAGGGCACTAAACGATACTTC. Protein product: CASSVTDEGTKRYF. The chain joins TRBV2 to TRBJ2-7, with D perhaps matching TRBD2 (5 bases). V was clipped by 4 bases and J by 13 bases, with 23 bases between them. Germline CDR1 SNHLY, CDR2 FYNNEI. The CDR3 is made up of 14 amino acids. Using reference TRBV2 and TRBJ2-7 for the parts outside the CDR3, the full variable domain is EPEVTQTPSHQVTQMGQEVILRCVPISNHLYFYWYRQILGQKVEFLVSFYNNEISEKSEIFDDQFSVERPDGSNFTLKIRSTKLEDSAMYFCASSVTDEGTKRYFGPGTRLTVT.

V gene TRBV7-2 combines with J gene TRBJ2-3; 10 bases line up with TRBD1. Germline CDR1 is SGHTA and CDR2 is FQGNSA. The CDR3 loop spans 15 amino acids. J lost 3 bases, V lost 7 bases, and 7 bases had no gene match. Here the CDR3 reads CASIPPGQGTDTQYF. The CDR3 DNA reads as TGTGCCAGCATTCCCCCGGGACAGGGGACAGATACGCAGTATTTT.

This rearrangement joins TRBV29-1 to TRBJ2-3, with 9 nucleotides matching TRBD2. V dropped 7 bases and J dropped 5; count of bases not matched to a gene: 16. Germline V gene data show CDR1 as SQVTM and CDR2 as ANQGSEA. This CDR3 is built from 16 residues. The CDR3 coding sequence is TGCAGCGCAGGGAGAGGAGTAGCGGGAGTGGAAGATACGCAGTATTTT. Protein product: CSAGRGVAGVEDTQYF.

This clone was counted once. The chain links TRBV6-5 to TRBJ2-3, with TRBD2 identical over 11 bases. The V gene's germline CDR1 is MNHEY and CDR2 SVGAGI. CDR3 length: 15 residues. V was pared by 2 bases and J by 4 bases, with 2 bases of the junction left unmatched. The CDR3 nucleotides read TGTGCCAGCAGTTACCAACTAGCGGGAGCAGATACGCAGTATTTT. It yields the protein CASSYQLAGADTQYF.

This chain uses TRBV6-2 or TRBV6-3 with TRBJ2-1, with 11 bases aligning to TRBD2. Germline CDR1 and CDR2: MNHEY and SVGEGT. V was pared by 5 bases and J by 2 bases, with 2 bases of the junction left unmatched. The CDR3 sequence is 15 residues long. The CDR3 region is CASSQLAGAYNEQFF. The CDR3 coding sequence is TGTGCCAGCAGTCAACTAGCGGGAGCCTACAATGAGCAGTTCTTC.

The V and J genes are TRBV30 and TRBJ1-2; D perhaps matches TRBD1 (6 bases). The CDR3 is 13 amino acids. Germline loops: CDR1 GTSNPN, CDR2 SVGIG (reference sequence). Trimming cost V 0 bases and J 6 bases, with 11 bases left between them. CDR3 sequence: CAWSVQQGNGYTF. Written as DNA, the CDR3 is TGTGCCTGGAGTGTACAACAGGGAAATGGCTACACCTTC.

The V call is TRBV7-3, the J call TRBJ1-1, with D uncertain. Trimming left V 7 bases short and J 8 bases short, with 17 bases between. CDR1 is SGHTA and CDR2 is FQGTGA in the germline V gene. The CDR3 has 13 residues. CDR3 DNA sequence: TGTGCCAGCACCTCGGTTCGTTTTTCGGAAGCTTTCTTT. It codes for CASTSVRFSEAFF.

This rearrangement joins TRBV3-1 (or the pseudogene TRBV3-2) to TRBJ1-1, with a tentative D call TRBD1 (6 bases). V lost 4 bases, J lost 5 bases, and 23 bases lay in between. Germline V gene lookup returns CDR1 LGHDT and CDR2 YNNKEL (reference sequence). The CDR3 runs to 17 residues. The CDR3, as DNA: TGTGCCAGCAGCCCTACGACAGGAGACATGTATGGGACTGAAGCTTTCTTT. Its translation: CASSPTTGDMYGTEAFF.

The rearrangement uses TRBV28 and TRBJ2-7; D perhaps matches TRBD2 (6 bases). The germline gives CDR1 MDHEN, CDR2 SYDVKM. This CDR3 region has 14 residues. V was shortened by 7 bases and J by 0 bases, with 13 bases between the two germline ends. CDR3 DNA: TGTGCCAGCAACCTGGGAGGATTCTCCTACGAGCAGTACTTC. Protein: CASNLGGFSYEQYF.

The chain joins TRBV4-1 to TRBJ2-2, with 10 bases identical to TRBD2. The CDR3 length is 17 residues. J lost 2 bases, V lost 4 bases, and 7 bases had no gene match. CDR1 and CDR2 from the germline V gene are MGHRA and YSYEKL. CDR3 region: CASSPGPSGGNTGELFF. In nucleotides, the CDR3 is TGCGCCAGCAGCCCCGGACCTAGCGGGGGAAACACCGGGGAGCTGTTTTTT.

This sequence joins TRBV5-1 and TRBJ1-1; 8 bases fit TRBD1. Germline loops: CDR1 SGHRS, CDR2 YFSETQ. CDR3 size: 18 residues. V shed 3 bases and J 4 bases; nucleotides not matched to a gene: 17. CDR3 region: CASSSSPGQVVLGTEAFF. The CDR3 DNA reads TGCGCCAGCAGCTCCTCGCCGGGACAGGTCGTTTTGGGCACTGAAGCTTTCTTT.

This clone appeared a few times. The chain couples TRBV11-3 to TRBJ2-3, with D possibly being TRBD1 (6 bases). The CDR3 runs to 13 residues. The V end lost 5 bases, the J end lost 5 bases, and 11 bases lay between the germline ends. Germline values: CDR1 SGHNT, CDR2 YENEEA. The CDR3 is CASSDRGKDTQYF. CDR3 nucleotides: TGTGCCAGCAGCGATAGGGGGAAAGATACGCAGTATTTT.

The CDR3 here is CASGLVLGSYSGANVLTF. The CDR3 DNA sequence: TGTGCTAGTGGTTTGGTACTCGGGTCCTACTCTGGGGCCAACGTCCTGACTTTC. The gene calls are TRBV12-5 and TRBJ2-6; unclear D gene. Germline assignment: CDR1 LGHNT and CDR2 FRNRAP. The CDR3 contains 18 residues. V lost 0 bases and J 0 bases, leaving 12 bases between the germline ends.

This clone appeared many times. CDR3 in DNA: TGTGCCTGGAGTGTACGACAGGATGGGAGTTCACCCCTCCACTTT. Its translation is CAWSVRQDGSSPLHF. The rearrangement links TRBV30 to TRBJ1-6; possible D gene TRBD1, 6 bases. V shed 0 bases and J shed 9 bases, with 15 bases lying between them. This CDR3 contains 15 residues. Germline V gene data show CDR1 as GTSNPN and CDR2 as SVGIG (reference sequence). Based on the CDR3 plus reference TRBV30 and TRBJ1-6, the full variable domain is SQTIHQWPATLVQPVGSPLSLECTVEGTSNPNLYWYRQAAGRGLQLLFYSVGIGQISSEVPQNLSASRPQDRQFILSSKKLLLSDSGFYLCAWSVRQDGSSPLHFGNGTRLTVT.

Written as DNA, the CDR3 is TGTGCCAGTAGTATAGCGACAGAGTTCTATGGCTACACCTTC. Protein product: CASSIATEFYGYTF. This chain connects TRBV19 to TRBJ1-2; possibly TRBD1 for D (5 bases). This CDR3 has 14 amino acids. Germline CDR1 is LNHDA and CDR2 is SQIVND (reference sequence). The V end lost 1 base, the J end lost 4 bases, and 10 bases lay between the germline ends.

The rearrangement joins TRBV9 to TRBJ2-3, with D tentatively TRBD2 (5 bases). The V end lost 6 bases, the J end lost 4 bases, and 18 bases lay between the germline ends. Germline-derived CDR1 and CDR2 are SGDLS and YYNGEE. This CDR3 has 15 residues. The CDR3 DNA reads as TGTGCCAGCAAGAGGAGCTTAGGCGGGTCAGATACGCAGTATTTT. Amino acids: CASKRSLGGSDTQYF.